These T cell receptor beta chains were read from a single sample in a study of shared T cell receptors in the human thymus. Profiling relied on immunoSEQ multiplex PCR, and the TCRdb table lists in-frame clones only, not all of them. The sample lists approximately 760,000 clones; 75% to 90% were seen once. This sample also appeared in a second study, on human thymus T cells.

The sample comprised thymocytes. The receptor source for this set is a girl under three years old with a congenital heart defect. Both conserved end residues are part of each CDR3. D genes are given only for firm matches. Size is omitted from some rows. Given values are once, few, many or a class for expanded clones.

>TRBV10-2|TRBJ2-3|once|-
TGCGCCAGCAGTGAAACAGGTTACACAGATACGCAGTATTTT
CASSETGYTDTQYF
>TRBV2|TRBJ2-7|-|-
TGTGCCAGCAGTCGAAGGAGACAGACCTACGAGCAGTACTTC
CASSRRRQTYEQYF
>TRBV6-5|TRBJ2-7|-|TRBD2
TGTGCCGCGGGGGGCAGCTCCTACGAGCAGTACTTC
CAAGGSSYEQYF
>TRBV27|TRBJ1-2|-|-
TGTGCCAGCAGTTTAGGGGCCTCATCCCTCGGTGGCTACACCTTC
CASSLGASSLGGYTF
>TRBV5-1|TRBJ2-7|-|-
TGCGCCAGCAGCTTGGTGGCCCCCCGTTGGCGGGAAACCTACGAGCAGTACTTC
CASSLVAPRWRETYEQYF
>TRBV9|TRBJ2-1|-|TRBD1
TGTGCCAGCAGCTTCTACGGGGAGGACAGGGGGCTTTGTGAGCAGTTCTTC
CASSFYGEDRGLCEQFF
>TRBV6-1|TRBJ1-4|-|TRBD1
TGTGCCAGCAGTGCCCCGACAGGGCTGCAGAAGCTTAATGAAAAACTGTTTTTT
CASSAPTGLQKLNEKLFF
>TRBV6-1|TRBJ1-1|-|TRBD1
TGTGCCAGCAGTCACAGGGGCCACGTCTTCTTTGAAGCTTTCTTT
CASSHRGHVFFEAFF
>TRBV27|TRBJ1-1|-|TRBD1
TGTGCCAGCACAAATTTGGGACAGGGGGGCCCAGGAATTATGAACACTGAAGCTTTCTTT
CASTNLGQGGPGIMNTEAFF
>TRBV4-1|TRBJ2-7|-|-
TGCGCCAGCAGCCAAGATCAAGGACACAGAGGTTACGAGCAGTACTTC
CASSQDQGHRGYEQYF
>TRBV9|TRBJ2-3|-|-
TGTGCCAGCAGCGTAGCTAGCGGCACAGATACGCAGTATTTT
CASSVASGTDTQYF
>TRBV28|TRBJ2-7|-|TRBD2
TGTGCCAGCAGTTTTGAGCGGGGCCCCTACGAGCAGTACTTC
CASSFERGPYEQYF
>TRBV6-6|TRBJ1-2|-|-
TGTGCCAGCACCCATGGGGGGAGGAGGGTTGATGGCTACACCTTC
CASTHGGRRVDGYTF
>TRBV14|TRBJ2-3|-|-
TGTGCCAGCAGCCAAGCAGGGGTTGGTAGCACAGATACGCAGTATTTT
CASSQAGVGSTDTQYF
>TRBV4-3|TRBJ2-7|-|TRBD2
TGCGCCAGCAGCCAAGAGGGTAGCGGGGGGGCCTACGAGCAGTACTTC
CASSQEGSGGAYEQYF
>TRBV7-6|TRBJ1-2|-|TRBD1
TGTGCCAGCAGCTCCCAGGACAGGGAAGGCTACACCTTC
CASSSQDREGYTF
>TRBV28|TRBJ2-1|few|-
TGTGCCAGCGGAGGTGAGCAGTTCTTC
CASGGEQFF
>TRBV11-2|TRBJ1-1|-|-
TGTGCCAGCAGCTTTGGGCACACTGAAGCTTTCTTT
CASSFGHTEAFF
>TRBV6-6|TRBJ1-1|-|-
TGTGCCAGCAGGCCTACACAGGGTGTCACTGAAGCTTTCTTT
CASRPTQGVTEAFF
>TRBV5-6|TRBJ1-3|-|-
TGTGCCAGCAGCTGCACACGGACAGATGTTTATTCTGGAAACACCATATATTTT
CASSCTRTDVYSGNTIYF
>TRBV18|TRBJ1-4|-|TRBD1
TGTGCCAGCTCACCAGGGAAGGGACAGGGAAGTGAAAAACTGTTTTTT
CASSPGKGQGSEKLFF
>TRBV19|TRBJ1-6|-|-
TGTGCCAGTAGTAGCGCTAAGCTTAATTCACCCCTCCACTTT
CASSSAKLNSPLHF
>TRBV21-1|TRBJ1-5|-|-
TGTGCCAGCAGCAAAGCATCGAGCAATCAGCCCCAGCATTTT
CASSKASSNQPQHF
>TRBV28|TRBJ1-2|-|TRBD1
TGTGCCAGCAGTTTACGTGGACAGGGCTTGCCTATCGACGGCTACACCTTC
CASSLRGQGLPIDGYTF
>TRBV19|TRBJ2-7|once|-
TGTGCCAGTAGTACGACAGGTTTCGAGGCCTACGAGCAGTACTTC
CASSTTGFEAYEQYF
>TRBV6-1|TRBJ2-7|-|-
TGTGCCAGCAGTGAAGGGGCGAGGGTAATAACCTACGAGCAGTACTTC
CASSEGARVITYEQYF
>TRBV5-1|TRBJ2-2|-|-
TGCGCCAGCAGCCAAGGACTTACCGGGGAGCTGTTTTTT
CASSQGLTGELFF
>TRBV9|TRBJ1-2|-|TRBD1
TGTGCCAGCAGCGTTTGCGCAGGGGGCGCGTGTTCTGGAGACGGCTACACCTTC
CASSVCAGGACSGDGYTF
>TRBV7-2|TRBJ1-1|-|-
TGTGCCAGCAGCTTAGCGCCGGCAGGGGCCTTCGACTGGAACACTGAAGCTTTCTTT
CASSLAPAGAFDWNTEAFF
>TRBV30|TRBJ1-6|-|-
TGTGCCTGGCAGAACACAGGGCCGAGCTCCTATAATTCACCCCTCCACTTT
CAWQNTGPSSYNSPLHF
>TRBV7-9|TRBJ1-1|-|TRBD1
TGTGCCAGCATCTCACGGCGGGACAGGGGGCTCGCTGAAGCTTTCTTT
CASISRRDRGLAEAFF
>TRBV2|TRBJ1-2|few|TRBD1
TGTGCCAGCAGTGAAAGTAGGGGGCCTGGCTACACCTTC
CASSESRGPGYTF
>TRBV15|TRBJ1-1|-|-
TGTGCCACCAGCAGAGATCCGATTGAGCACACTGAAGCTTTCTTT
CATSRDPIEHTEAFF
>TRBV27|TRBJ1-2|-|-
TGTGCCAGCAGTCCCTCCCCTAACTATGGCTACACCTTC
CASSPSPNYGYTF
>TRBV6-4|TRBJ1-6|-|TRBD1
TGTGCCAGCAGCGACGCGCGCGACAGGGACCAAGAGTCGACCTATAATTCACCCCTCCACTTT
CASSDARDRDQESTYNSPLHF
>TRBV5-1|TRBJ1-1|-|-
TGCGCCAGCAGCTTGGTGCGGGGTAGGGTTGGGAGCACTGAAGCTTTCTTT
CASSLVRGRVGSTEAFF
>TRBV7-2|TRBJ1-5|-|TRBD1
TGTGCCAGCAGCTTAGACAGGGGCGGTCAGCCCCAGCATTTT
CASSLDRGGQPQHF
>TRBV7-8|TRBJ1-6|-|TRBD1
TGTGCCAGCTCGGGGGGACAGGGTAATTCACCCCTCCACTTT
CASSGGQGNSPLHF
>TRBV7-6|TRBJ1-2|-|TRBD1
TGTGCCAGCAGCTTCCAGGGGGCCTCTTACCCCTATGGCTACACCTTC
CASSFQGASYPYGYTF
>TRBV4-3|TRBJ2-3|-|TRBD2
TGCGCCAGCAGCCAAGATCAGCGGGGGATAGATACGCAGTATTTT
CASSQDQRGIDTQYF
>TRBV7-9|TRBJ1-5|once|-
TGTGCCAGCAGCTTAGGAGGGATTAAGCCCCAGCATTTT
CASSLGGIKPQHF
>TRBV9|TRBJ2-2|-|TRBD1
TGTGCCAGCCTGGACAGGGAGTCCGGGGAGCTGTTTTTT
CASLDRESGELFF